The entry that follows covers one TCR beta chain sequence. Sequencing was performed with immunoSEQ multiplex PCR; in TCRdb, only in-frame clones are kept and a portion is missing. The profile shows approximately 92,000 clones, approximately 90% of them singletons. The data derive from a study of T cell responses to AZD1222 COVID-19 vaccine. The CDR3 spans 15 residues. V was cut by 2 bases and J by 4 bases, with 12 bases left in between. Germline assignment: CDR1 SGHTA and CDR2 FQGNSA. Sequenced here: peripheral blood, sampled on day 0 of AZD1222 vaccination. This chain joins TRBV7-2 and TRBJ1-3; tentatively, D is TRBD1 (6 bases). The clonotype comes from an adult in good health. CDR3 amino acids: CASSLTGLQGNTIYF. The DNA for the CDR3 is TGTGCCAGCAGCTTAACAGGGTTGCAAGGAAACACCATATATTTT. Full variable domain (outside the CDR3, taken from reference TRBV7-2 and TRBJ1-3): GAGVSQSPSNKVTEKGKDVELRCDPISGHTALYWYRQSLGQGLEFLIYFQGNSAPDKSGLPSDRFSAERTGGSVSTLTIQRTQQEDSAVYLCASSLTGLQGNTIYFGEGSWLTVV.